One sample yielded the 2 T cell receptor beta chains listed below, sequenced in a study of T cells after yellow fever vaccination. TCRdb ran MiXCR on the 5' RACE reads and lists one entry per CDR3 protein. The data contain about 360,000 distinct CDR3 sequences, 6.2% of them seen just once; the ten biggest clones take up over 12%. Specimen: PBMCs, collected 5 days after the yellow fever booster vaccination. Receptors were obtained from a man younger than 45 who received the YFV17D yellow fever vaccine.

This rearrangement joins TRBV5-4 to TRBJ1-2; 9 bases line up with TRBD1. The V segment lost 2 bases and the J segment 5 bases; nucleotides outside the gene matches: 4. This CDR3 comprises 14 residues. Germline CDR1 reads SGHNT; CDR2 reads YYREEE (reference sequence). Here the CDR3 reads CASSLQGAHYGYTF. The CDR3 nucleotides read TGTGCCAGCAGCTTACAGGGGGCGCATTATGGCTACACCTTC. The whole variable domain, filled in from reference TRBV5-4 and TRBJ1-2, reads ETGVTQSPTHLIKTRGQQVTLRCSSQSGHNTVSWYQQALGQGPQFIFQYYREEENGRGNFPPRFSGLQFPNYSSELNVNALELDDSALYLCASSLQGAHYGYTFGSGTRLTVV.

This clonotype was counted ten times or more. This chain joins TRBV28 and TRBJ2-1, with TRBD1 identical over 8 bases. V gave up 4 bases and J gave up 8 bases; unmatched junction bases: 7. The germline CDR1 and CDR2 sequences are MDHEN and SYDVKM. The CDR3 runs 14 residues. This chain's CDR3 is CASSSPGTGDEQFF. The CDR3 region has the DNA TGTGCCAGCAGTTCCCCCGGGACAGGTGATGAGCAGTTCTTC.